This T cell receptor (beta chain) derives from a study of blood T cell repertoires in COVID-19. Study summary: Samples of COVID-19 (acute and convalescent) were obtained from the United States, Italy and Spain. Nucleic acid was either cDNA or gDNA, and it came from T cells, B-cell-depleted T cells, or PBMCs.

Authors' data handling: Amplification with reference gene primers provided the estimates of nucleated cell counts. The method was immunoSEQ multiplex PCR; TCRdb's version includes in-frame clones alone and lacks a portion of them. D and trimming were read from the DNA, whereas the V and J calls and clone size are those reported in that table. Of 200,000 or so clones listed, roughly 89% are singletons. The CDR3 sequence is 12 residues long. Germline CDR1 reads SEHNR; CDR2 reads FQNEAQ (reference sequence). The germline V and J ends were trimmed by 4 bases and 4 bases, with 8 bases remaining between them.

The origin of this receptor is a woman aged 40 to 55 with acute COVID-19. Sequenced: PBMCs or T cells enriched from blood (not recorded which). The J gene is TRBJ2-7, the V gene TRBV7-9, with TRBD2 as a possible D gene (6 bases). For the CDR3, the DNA is TGTGCCAGCAGCTCCGGGACTTACGAGCAGTACTTC. Translating it yields CASSSGTYEQYF.